The TCR beta chain under discussion was sequenced for a study of cytomegalovirus exposure and HLA in healthy donors. As for the study in general: Early released data had 65 million to 100 million unique TCRs, all coming from HLA-typed donors.

On this clone: Its antigen is not known.

CDR3 size: 14 residues. CDR1 is SNHLY and CDR2 is FYNNEI in the germline V gene. Trimming took 4 bases from V and 5 from J, leaving 15 bases between them. With 60 Vbeta and 13 Jbeta primers, the PCR was carried out. TCRdb's copy holds only in-frame clones and misses some; the assay was immunoSEQ multiplex PCR. Of about 130,000 clones in the sample, about four fifths are singletons; the top ten hold roughly 4.2%. Notes on the study in general: According to the study, around 150 TCR beta chains were cytomegalovirus-associated. Later examination showed HLA-associated TCR beta chains had greater clonal expansion than equally common others. For TCR beta chains, V- and J-gene trimming was later linked to a missense DCLRE1C variant.

Sequenced input: PBMCs. The V gene is TRBV2, the J gene TRBJ2-7; D perhaps matches TRBD2 (5 bases). This TCR came from a woman aged 40 to 50 in good health and CMV-seronegative. The CDR3 is CASSALEGRNEQYF. CDR3 nucleotides: TGTGCCAGCAGTGCTCTAGAGGGCCGGAACGAGCAGTACTTC.